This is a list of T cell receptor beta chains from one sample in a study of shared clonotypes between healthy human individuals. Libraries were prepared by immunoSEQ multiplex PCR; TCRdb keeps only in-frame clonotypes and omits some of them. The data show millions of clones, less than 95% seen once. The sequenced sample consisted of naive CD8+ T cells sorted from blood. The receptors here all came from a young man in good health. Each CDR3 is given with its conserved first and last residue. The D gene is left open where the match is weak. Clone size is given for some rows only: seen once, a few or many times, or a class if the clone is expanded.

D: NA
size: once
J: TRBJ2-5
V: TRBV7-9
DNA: TGTGCCAGCAGCTCTACCTCGGCCTCTACGGCGTGGACCCAGTACTTC
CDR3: CASSSTSASTAWTQYF

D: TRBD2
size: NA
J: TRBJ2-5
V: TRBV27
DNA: TGTGCCAGCAGTCCAGTAGCGGGGCAAGAGACCCAGTACTTC
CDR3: CASSPVAGQETQYF

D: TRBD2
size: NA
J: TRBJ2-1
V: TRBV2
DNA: TGTGCCAGCAAAAGCGGGGGGGCCTATGAGCAGTTCTTC
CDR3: CASKSGGAYEQFF

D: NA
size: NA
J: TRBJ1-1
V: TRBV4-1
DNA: TGCGCCAGCAGCCCCTCGGGAGGGGGGTCCACTGAAGCTTTCTTT
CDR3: CASSPSGGGSTEAFF

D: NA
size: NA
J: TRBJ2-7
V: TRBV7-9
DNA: TGTGCCAGCAGCTTACATGAGTCCTACGAGCAGTACTTC
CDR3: CASSLHESYEQYF

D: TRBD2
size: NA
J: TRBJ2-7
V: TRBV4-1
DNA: TGCGCCAGCAGCCAAGATTCTACGCGGGAGAGCGCCTACGAGCAGTACTTC
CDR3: CASSQDSTRESAYEQYF

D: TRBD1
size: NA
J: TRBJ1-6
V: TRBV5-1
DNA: TGCGCCAGCAGCCCCCGGGGAGACAGGGCGCTCTATAATTCACCCCTCCACTTT
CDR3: CASSPRGDRALYNSPLHF

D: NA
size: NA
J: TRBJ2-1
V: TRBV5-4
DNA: TGTGCCAGCAGTGCAGGGGATGAGCAGTTCTTC
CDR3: CASSAGDEQFF

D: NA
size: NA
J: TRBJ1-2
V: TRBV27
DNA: TGTGCCAGCAGCCCCTCGTTCGGCAGGGTATACTATGGCTACACCTTC
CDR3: CASSPSFGRVYYGYTF

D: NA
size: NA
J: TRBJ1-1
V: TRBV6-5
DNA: TGTGCCAGCAGTTACGGGGGTAACATAGATGAAGCTTTCTTT
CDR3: CASSYGGNIDEAFF

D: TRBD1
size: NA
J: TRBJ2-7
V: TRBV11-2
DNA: TGTGCCAGCAGCTTAGAGGGACAGAGTTCCTACGAGCAGTACTTC
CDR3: CASSLEGQSSYEQYF

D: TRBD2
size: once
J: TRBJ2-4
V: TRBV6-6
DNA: TGTGCCAGCAGCCCGGTGGAACTAGCGACGCCCATTCAGTACTTC
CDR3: CASSPVELATPIQYF

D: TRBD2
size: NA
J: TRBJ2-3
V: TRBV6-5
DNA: TGTGCCAGCAGTCGGGACCCCGGGGGGACAGATACGCAGTATTTT
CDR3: CASSRDPGGTDTQYF

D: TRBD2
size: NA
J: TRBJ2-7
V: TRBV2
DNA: TGTGCCAGCGACGGACTAGCGGTCTACGAGCAGTACTTC
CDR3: CASDGLAVYEQYF

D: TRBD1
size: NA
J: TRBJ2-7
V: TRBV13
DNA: TGTGCCAGCAGCCTGGGACAGGGATACGAGCAGTACTTC
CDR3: CASSLGQGYEQYF

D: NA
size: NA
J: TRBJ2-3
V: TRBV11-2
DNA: TGTGCCAGCAGCTTGGATTCGGGTAGGGGCCGCACAGATACGCAGTATTTT
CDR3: CASSLDSGRGRTDTQYF

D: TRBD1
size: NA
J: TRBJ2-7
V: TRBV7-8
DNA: TGTGCCAGCAGCCAGACAGGGGGTTACGAGCAGTACTTC
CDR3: CASSQTGGYEQYF

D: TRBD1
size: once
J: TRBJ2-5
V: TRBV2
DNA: TGTGCCAGCAGCGCAGACAGGGATTATGAGACCCAGTACTTC
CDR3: CASSADRDYETQYF

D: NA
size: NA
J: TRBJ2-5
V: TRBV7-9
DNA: TGTGCCAGCAGCTTAATGAGCGAGACCCAGTACTTC
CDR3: CASSLMSETQYF